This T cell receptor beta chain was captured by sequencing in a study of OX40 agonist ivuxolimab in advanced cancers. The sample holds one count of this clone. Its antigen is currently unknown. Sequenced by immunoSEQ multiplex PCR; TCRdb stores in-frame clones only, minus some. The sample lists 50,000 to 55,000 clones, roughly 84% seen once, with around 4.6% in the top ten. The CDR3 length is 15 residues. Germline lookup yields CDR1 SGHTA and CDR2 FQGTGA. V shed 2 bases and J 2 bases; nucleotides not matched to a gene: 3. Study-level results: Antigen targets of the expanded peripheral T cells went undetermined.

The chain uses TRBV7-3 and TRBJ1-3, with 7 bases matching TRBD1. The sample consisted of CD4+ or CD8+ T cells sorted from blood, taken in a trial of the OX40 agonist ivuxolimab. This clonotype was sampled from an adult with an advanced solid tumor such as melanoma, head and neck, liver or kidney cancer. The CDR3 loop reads CASSLWGTAGNTIYF. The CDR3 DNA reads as TGTGCCAGCAGCTTATGGGGGACAGCTGGAAACACCATATATTTT.